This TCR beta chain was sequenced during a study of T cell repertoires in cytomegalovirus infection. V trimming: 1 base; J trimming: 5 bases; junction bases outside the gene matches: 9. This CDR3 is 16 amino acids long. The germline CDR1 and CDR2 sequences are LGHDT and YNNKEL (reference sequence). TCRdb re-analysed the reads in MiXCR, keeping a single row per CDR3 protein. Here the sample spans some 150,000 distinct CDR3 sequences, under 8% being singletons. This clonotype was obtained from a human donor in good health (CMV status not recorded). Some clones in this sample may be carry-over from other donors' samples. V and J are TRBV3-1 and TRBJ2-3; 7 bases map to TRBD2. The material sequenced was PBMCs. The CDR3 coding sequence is TGTGCCAGCAGCCAAGGGGAGGGCTCCTGGGGAGATACGCAGTATTTT. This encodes CASSQGEGSWGDTQYF.